Below are 27 T cell receptor beta chains sequenced from a single sample in a study of shared clonotypes between healthy human individuals. The assay was immunoSEQ multiplex PCR, and TCRdb's table has in-frame clones only and misses some. Of 2 million to 2.5 million clones in the sample, under 95% were seen once. Sequenced: naive CD4+ T cells from PBMCs. This sample's subset: CD45RA+ positively selected. These receptors all come from a man aged 18 to 30 in good health. Some clones in this sample may be carry-over from other donors' samples.

This rearrangement joins TRBV28 to TRBJ2-7; D perhaps matches TRBD2 (5 bases). The CDR3 has 10 amino acids. Trimming left V 8 bases short and J 7 bases short, with 9 bases between. Per the germline V gene, CDR1 is MDHEN and CDR2 is SYDVKM. CDR3 sequence reads: CASVGGEQYF. CDR3 sequence (DNA): TGTGCCAGCGTGGGCGGGGAGCAGTACTTC.

The gene calls are TRBV29-1 and TRBJ2-3; 7 positions match TRBD2. Trimming took 7 bases from V and 2 from J; bases not matched to a gene: 6. The CDR3 sequence is 13 residues long. Germline assignment: CDR1 SQVTM and CDR2 ANQGSEA. The CDR3 reads CSASGIYTDTQYF. In nucleotides, the CDR3 is TGCAGCGCAAGCGGGATTTACACAGATACGCAGTATTTT.

DNA for the CDR3: TGTGCCAGCAGTTTGCGGGGCTTGGGCACTGAAGCTTTCTTT. It translates to CASSLRGLGTEAFF. The chain links TRBV2 to TRBJ1-1; D is perhaps TRBD1 (5 bases). The CDR3 loop spans 14 amino acids. With 5 bases removed from V and 4 bases from J, the gap between germline ends came to 14 bases. From germline, CDR1 is SNHLY and CDR2 FYNNEI.

The genes are TRBV5-1 and TRBJ2-1; 13 positions match TRBD2. The junction had 9 bases not matched to a gene; V was cut back by 4 bases and J by 2 bases. CDR1 and CDR2 from the germline V gene are SGHRS and YFSETQ. The CDR3 runs to 18 residues. CDR3 nucleotides: TGCGCCAGCAGCCCCAACGTTGGACTAGCGGGAGCCTACAATGAGCAGTTCTTC. Protein product: CASSPNVGLAGAYNEQFF.

The gene calls are TRBV5-4 and TRBJ2-3; 9 nucleotides align to TRBD2. The CDR3 consists of 16 residues. Per germline, CDR1 SGHNT and CDR2 YYREEE (reference sequence). V trimming: 4 bases; J trimming: 1 base; junction bases outside the gene matches: 7. Here the CDR3 reads CASSPGTSRRTDTQYF. DNA of the CDR3: TGTGCCAGCAGCCCGGGGACTAGCAGGCGCACAGATACGCAGTATTTT. The full variable domain, in which reference TRBV5-4 and TRBJ2-3 provide the parts outside the CDR3, is ETGVTQSPTHLIKTRGQQVTLRCSSQSGHNTVSWYQQALGQGPQFIFQYYREEENGRGNFPPRFSGLQFPNYSSELNVNALELDDSALYLCASSPGTSRRTDTQYFGPGTRLTVL.

V is TRBV4-1 and J is TRBJ1-2, with unresolved D. With 2 bases removed from V and 0 bases from J, the gap between germline ends came to 10 bases. Germline loops: CDR1 MGHRA, CDR2 YSYEKL. The CDR3 totals 15 residues. CDR3 in DNA: TGCGCCAGCAGCCAATATCCGAATTCTAACTATGGCTACACCTTC. Its translation is CASSQYPNSNYGYTF.

Concerning this clone itself: Other DNA sequences in the same sample also yield this CDR3. The chain employs TRBV27 and TRBJ2-3; D not certain. V shed 4 bases and J shed 6 bases, with 5 bases lying between them. CDR3 size: 11 residues. Germline-derived CDR1 and CDR2 are MNHEY and SMNVEV (reference sequence). The CDR3 DNA follows: TGTGCCAGCAGTTCCAGGGATACGCAGTATTTT. Residues: CASSSRDTQYF.

The genes are TRBV6-1 and TRBJ2-3; 8 bases match TRBD1. CDR3 length: 15 amino acids. Germline assignment: CDR1 MNHNS and CDR2 SASEGT. The ends lost 6 bases at V and 0 bases at J; junction bases unmatched: 5. CDR3 in amino acids: CASRLGQDSTDTQYF. Written as DNA, the CDR3 is TGTGCCAGCAGGCTGGGACAGGACAGCACAGATACGCAGTATTTT.

This clone turned up a few times. V is TRBV2 and J is TRBJ1-1; D is undetermined. The CDR3 runs 13 residues. Germline assignment: CDR1 SNHLY and CDR2 FYNNEI. The V gene lost 3 bases and the J gene lost 5 bases, with 10 bases spanning the gap. CDR3 DNA: TGTGCCAGCAGTGAGGTCCGAATGACTGAAGCTTTCTTT. It specifies CASSEVRMTEAFF.

The V and J genes are TRBV18 and TRBJ2-3, with D possibly being TRBD1 (5 bases). The CDR3 covers 13 residues. V lost 3 bases, J lost 4 bases, and 8 bases lay in between. The germline gives CDR1 KGHSH, CDR2 LQKENI. The CDR3 is CASSPVGADTQYF. CDR3 sequence (DNA): TGTGCCAGCTCACCGGTAGGGGCAGATACGCAGTATTTT.

V usage is TRBV11-2 and J usage is TRBJ2-1, with TRBD1 matching 9 bases. Germline V gives CDR1 SGHAT, CDR2 FQNNGV. The CDR3 extends over 16 amino acids. Trimming removed 4 bases from V and 5 bases from J; junction bases left unmatched: 9. CDR3 DNA: TGTGCCAGCAGCTGGGCGAGGACAGGGGAGCACAATGAGCAGTTCTTC. It specifies CASSWARTGEHNEQFF. Full variable domain (missing parts from reference TRBV11-2 and TRBJ2-1): EAGVAQSPRYKIIEKRQSVAFWCNPISGHATLYWYQQILGQGPKLLIQFQNNGVVDDSQLPKDRFSAERLKGVDSTLKIQPAKLEDSAVYLCASSWARTGEHNEQFFGPGTRLTVL.

In the case of this clone: Distinct nucleotide sequences in the sample also encode this CDR3. The chain couples TRBV9 to TRBJ2-3, with 7 bases that match TRBD2. The CDR3 sequence is 14 residues long. The junction had 4 bases not matched to a gene; V was cut back by 4 bases and J by 2 bases. CDR1 and CDR2 from the germline V gene are SGDLS and YYNGEE. CDR3 coding DNA: TGTGCCAGCAGCTTGGGACTAACCACAGATACGCAGTATTTT. Translated, it gives CASSLGLTTDTQYF. Full variable domain (rest looked up from reference TRBV9 and TRBJ2-3): DSGVTQTPKHLITATGQRVTLRCSPRSGDLSVYWYQQSLDQGLQFLIQYYNGEERAKGNILERFSAQQFPDLHSELNLSSLELGDSALYFCASSLGLTTDTQYFGPGTRLTVL.

Notes on this clone: A read error may explain this, as a much larger clone is one base away. This sample also contains other DNA sequences that code for the same CDR3. The V gene is TRBV7-3, the J gene TRBJ2-5; the D gene is possibly TRBD1 (6 bases). Germline CDR1 SGHTA, CDR2 FQGTGA. V lost 2 bases and J 2 bases, leaving 6 bases between the germline ends. The CDR3 loop spans 13 amino acids. The CDR3 nucleotides are TGTGCCAGCAGCTTAGACAGGCAAGAGACCCAGTACTTC. Translating gives CASSLDRQETQYF.

The rearrangement links TRBV7-3 to TRBJ2-1; either TRBD1 or TRBD2 may supply D (5 bases each). Between the trimmed V and J ends, which lost 2 bases and 6 bases, there was a span of 14 bases. There are 15 residues in the CDR3. Per the germline V gene, CDR1 is SGHTA and CDR2 is FQGTGA. The CDR3, as DNA: TGTGCCAGCAGCTTATTGGGACCGAGGACCAATGAGCAGTTCTTC. It translates to CASSLLGPRTNEQFF. Full variable domain (rest looked up from reference TRBV7-3 and TRBJ2-1): GAGVSQTPSNKVTEKGKYVELRCDPISGHTALYWYRQSLGQGPEFLIYFQGTGAADDSGLPNDRFFAVRPEGSVSTLKIQRTERGDSAVYLCASSLLGPRTNEQFFGPGTRLTVL.

A note on this clone: This sample also contains other DNA sequences that code for the same CDR3. The V gene is TRBV5-1, the J gene TRBJ1-1; D perhaps matches TRBD1 (5 bases). Germline values: CDR1 SGHRS, CDR2 YFSETQ. V was pared by 2 bases and J by 4 bases, with 12 bases between. The CDR3 is 14 residues long. CDR3 protein: CASSLGEGSTEAFF. The CDR3 DNA is TGCGCCAGCAGCTTAGGAGAGGGGAGCACTGAAGCTTTCTTT.

This clone appeared once. The V gene is TRBV5-6, the J gene TRBJ2-1, with TRBD2 identical over 7 bases. The germline gives CDR1 SGHDT, CDR2 YYEEEE. The V and J ends lost 5 bases and 6 bases, in that order; junction bases with no gene match: 14. This CDR3 contains 16 residues. The CDR3 DNA reads TGTGCCAGCAGACCGAGGGGCGGGAGTATCGGCAATGAGCAGTTCTTC. It codes for CASRPRGGSIGNEQFF.

This chain uses TRBV19 with TRBJ2-4, with 7 bases identical to TRBD2. The CDR3 totals 19 residues. The germline V gene encodes CDR1 LNHDA and CDR2 SQIVND (reference sequence). V was clipped by 6 bases and J by 0 bases; unmatched bases: 17. CDR3 region: CASSNRSPGGLGAKNIQYF. The DNA for the CDR3 is TGTGCCAGTAGCAATAGGTCGCCGGGGGGACTTGGAGCCAAAAACATTCAGTACTTC.

Worth noting for this clone: The same CDR3 is also encoded by other DNA sequences in this sample. The chain employs TRBV5-1 and TRBJ2-3, with D tentatively TRBD1 (6 bases). Germline loops: CDR1 SGHRS, CDR2 YFSETQ. The length of the CDR3 is 14 residues. The V end lost 3 bases, the J end lost 3 bases, and 11 bases lay between the germline ends. The CDR3 sequence is CASSSSRGTDTQYF. The CDR3 region has the DNA TGCGCCAGCAGCTCCAGTAGGGGGACAGATACGCAGTATTTT.

This chain connects TRBV6-1 to TRBJ1-1, with no clear D. Trimming pared 7 bases from V and 6 bases from J, leaving 21 bases between. This CDR3 spans 15 amino acids. The germline CDR1 and CDR2 sequences are MNHNS and SASEGT. CDR3 region: CASTLTAGGNPEAFF. The CDR3 DNA is TGTGCCAGCACCCTAACAGCGGGTGGGAATCCTGAAGCTTTCTTT.

The chain has TRBV19 and TRBJ2-2, with D tentatively TRBD1 (6 bases). The CDR3 spans 14 residues. Germline V gene sequence: CDR1 LNHDA, CDR2 SQIVND (reference sequence). Trimming took 5 bases from V and 1 from J, leaving 8 bases between them. The CDR3 coding sequence is TGTGCCAGTAGTTTGACAGGGAACACCGGGGAGCTGTTTTTT. Its protein is CASSLTGNTGELFF.

This clone has only one observation. The chain couples TRBV4-2 to TRBJ2-3; D remains unclear. The germline V gene has CDR1 LGHNA and CDR2 YNFKEQ. CDR3 length: 14 amino acids. The V end was cut by 4 bases, the J end by 9 bases, with 17 bases between. The CDR3 is CASSPTAERRTQYF. CDR3 DNA: TGTGCCAGCAGCCCCACGGCAGAGCGTAGGACGCAGTATTTT.

J is TRBJ2-1 and V is TRBV10-1; D not certain. CDR3 length: 15 amino acids. The V and J ends lost 2 bases and 5 bases respectively, with 13 bases between them. Germline CDR1 WNHNN, CDR2 SYGVQD (reference sequence). The CDR3 protein is CASSEPNTTNNEQFF. In DNA, the CDR3 is TGCGCCAGCAGTGAGCCTAATACAACGAACAATGAGCAGTTCTTC.

The rearrangement links TRBV28 to TRBJ2-1; D assignment may be TRBD1 or TRBD2 (5 bases each). V was trimmed by 4 bases and J by 4 bases, leaving 20 bases between them. The CDR3 is 17 residues long. The germline gives CDR1 MDHEN, CDR2 SYDVKM. The CDR3 loop is CASSSYRDPTSYNEQFF. The CDR3, as DNA: TGTGCCAGCAGTTCGTACCGGGACCCCACCTCATACAATGAGCAGTTCTTC. The variable domain in full, with the rest retrieved from reference TRBV28 and TRBJ2-1, is DVKVTQSSRYLVKRTGEKVFLECVQDMDHENMFWYRQDPGLGLRLIYFSYDVKMKEKGDIPEGYSVSREKKERFSLILESASTNQTSMYLCASSSYRDPTSYNEQFFGPGTRLTVL.

The chain is built from TRBV7-2 and TRBJ2-7; 8 bases match TRBD1. CDR1 and CDR2 (germline): SGHTA, FQGNSA. V lost 7 bases and J lost 0; bases outside the gene matches: 8. This CDR3 spans 15 amino acids. The CDR3 sequence: CASTRTGSASYEQYF. CDR3 in DNA: TGTGCCAGCACCAGGACAGGGTCGGCCTCCTACGAGCAGTACTTC.

V is TRBV18 and J is TRBJ2-2; perhaps TRBD2 as D (6 bases). The CDR3 is 17 amino acids. Trimming cost V 1 base and J 2 bases, with 14 bases left between them. Germline lookup yields CDR1 KGHSH and CDR2 LQKENI. As DNA, the CDR3 is TGTGCCAGCTCACCACTACAAGCGGGCCCTAACACCGGGGAGCTGTTTTTT. Translation gives CASSPLQAGPNTGELFF. The full variable domain, completed using reference TRBV18 and TRBJ2-2, is NAGVMQNPRHLVRRRGQEARLRCSPMKGHSHVYWYRQLPEEGLKFMVYLQKENIIDESGMPKERFSAEFPKEGPSILRIQQVVRGDSAAYFCASSPLQAGPNTGELFFGEGSRLTVL.

V and J are TRBV11-1 and TRBJ2-7; 9 positions agree with TRBD2. The junction had 7 bases not matched to a gene; V was cut back by 3 bases and J by 4 bases. This CDR3 spans 15 amino acids. Germline values: CDR1 SGHAT, CDR2 FQDESV (reference sequence). CDR3 in DNA: TGTGCCAGCAGCTTTAGCGGGAGTAAAGAGTACGAGCAGTACTTC. This translates into CASSFSGSKEYEQYF.

CDR3 DNA: TGTGCCAGCAGTTTCTCCGCGATCTACGAGCAGTACTTC. Its protein product is CASSFSAIYEQYF. This chain uses TRBV27 with TRBJ2-7; D not certain. Between the trimmed V and J ends, which lost 3 bases and 3 bases, there was a span of 9 bases. The CDR3 length is 13 residues. CDR1 is MNHEY and CDR2 is SMNVEV in the germline V gene (reference sequence).